These T cell receptor beta chains were read from a single sample in a study of identical twins. A single record per CDR3 protein comes from TCRdb applying MiXCR to the 5' RACE reads. The table has 520,000 or so distinct CDR3 sequences, approximately 22% seen once. This sample was also put to use in a study of T cells expressing NK-cell markers.

What was sequenced was CD4+ T cells sorted from blood. Receptors were obtained from a woman between 18 and 30 years old in good health. Both conserved end residues are trimmed from each CDR3.

CDR3aa,j_gene,v_gene
ASSLDIGPQETQY,TRBJ2-5,TRBV7-9
ASSKRVTRETQY,TRBJ2-5,TRBV6-1
ASSYRSETQY,TRBJ2-5,TRBV6-6
SVGAGGINIQY,TRBJ2-4,TRBV29-1
ASSPRLAGGPSEQF,TRBJ2-1,TRBV18
ASNPPGHPYNEQF,TRBJ2-1,TRBV5-8
ASSTSGVRTDTQY,TRBJ2-3,TRBV6-2/TRBV6-3
SALDLRETQY,TRBJ2-5,TRBV29-1
ASSLVSADMNTEAF,TRBJ1-1,TRBV5-1
SARDSGTIPYEQY,TRBJ2-7,TRBV20-1
AIGDSQETQY,TRBJ2-5,TRBV10-3
SAGTATDTQY,TRBJ2-3,TRBV29-1
ASSYLGASEQY,TRBJ2-7,TRBV6-5
ASSIRGREATYEQY,TRBJ2-7,TRBV7-9
SATSNRGGSPLH,TRBJ1-6,TRBV20-1
ASRRGALIEQF,TRBJ2-1,TRBV12-3/TRBV12-4
ASRTGGRPQH,TRBJ1-5,TRBV12-3/TRBV12-4
ASSQTTAGEETQY,TRBJ2-5,TRBV5-1
SARRQGPSPLEQY,TRBJ2-7,TRBV20-1
ASSPDFGSPLH,TRBJ1-6,TRBV10-1
ASSFIWTGGTVNQPQH,TRBJ1-5,TRBV7-8
ASSLTVGTGELF,TRBJ2-2,TRBV27
ASSPKTVYNEQF,TRBJ2-1,TRBV11-2
ASSHMRLLSSYNEQF,TRBJ2-1,TRBV3-1
ASTGPGLAVPRGNEQF,TRBJ2-1,TRBV11-2
SGGLAASTDTQY,TRBJ2-3,TRBV29-1
SVAIAGGTSTDTQY,TRBJ2-3,TRBV29-1
ACSGTFRLAGVRNEQF,TRBJ2-1,TRBV6-4
AWSVQATGSYNEQF,TRBJ2-1,TRBV30
ASSLRGTEAL,TRBJ1-1,TRBV5-1
ASSPTVGTTYEQY,TRBJ2-7,TRBV3-1
ASSLRGQGSEVADTQY,TRBJ2-3,TRBV5-1
ASSVNPERYQPQH,TRBJ1-5,TRBV6-1
ASSARTGGHYEQY,TRBJ2-7,TRBV5-4
ASSSGTSAREQY,TRBJ2-7,TRBV11-2
AISGRLRSYNEQF,TRBJ2-1,TRBV10-3
ARTSPTRFEQF,TRBJ2-1,TRBV5-4
ASRSGLNTEAF,TRBJ1-1,TRBV7-2
ASSQGLGSYNEQF,TRBJ2-1,TRBV5-1
ASSSGRRGTDTQY,TRBJ2-3,TRBV11-2
ASMRFVETGELF,TRBJ2-2,TRBV5-1
ASSLGSRTPQNIQY,TRBJ2-4,TRBV7-2
SAGEGGPQETQY,TRBJ2-5,TRBV20-1
ASSRTDHGYEQY,TRBJ2-7,TRBV5-1
ASSPRGGHGGELF,TRBJ2-2,TRBV7-7
SASTKRVSSYNEQF,TRBJ2-1,TRBV20-1
ASSPPWGGTKGDTQY,TRBJ2-3,TRBV18
ASSLRIADLEAF,TRBJ1-1,TRBV12-3/TRBV12-4
ASSVDGNSNTGELF,TRBJ2-2,TRBV9
SAPGTSDADTQY,TRBJ2-3,TRBV20-1
ASSLGLAEVYNEQF,TRBJ2-1,TRBV7-8
ASSRRDQLYEQY,TRBJ2-7,TRBV6-1
ASRQRKDRGTEAF,TRBJ1-1,TRBV27
SAISGSKTDTQY,TRBJ2-3,TRBV20-1
SADRAANTEAF,TRBJ1-1,TRBV29-1
SARVAPSGRETQY,TRBJ2-5,TRBV20-1
AISPGYGEKLF,TRBJ1-4,TRBV10-3
ASSQGSSGSGQY,TRBJ2-7,TRBV3-1
ASSLGGRTDTQY,TRBJ2-3,TRBV5-1